This TCR beta chain was retrieved from a study of breast tumors, draining lymph nodes, adjacent tissues listed by TCRdb under 2016. About the full investigation: TCR beta repertoires were compared across tumor, adjacent nontumor tissue and axillary lymph nodes obtained from breast cancer patients. The study was designed to assess the relationships and possible T-cell exchange between tumor, surrounding tissue and draining lymph node repertoires in human breast cancer.

Sequencing took place on an Illumina HiSeq 2000. TCR beta chain libraries were generated through multiplex PCR amplification. High-throughput sequencing was used to analyze the amplified TCR beta chain products. TCRdb trimmed the raw reads at Q25, called clones with MiXCR and kept productive beta chains. Here each entry gathers all rows of one CDR3 protein and keeps the most common genes and DNA. This sample gives 200,000 or so distinct CDR3 sequences in total; roughly 31% of them show up just once. The top ten clonotypes cover around 4.4% of the sample. From its cysteine to its phenylalanine, the CDR3 spans 15 amino acids. The CDR3 DNA has 45 bases and is translated from base 1. At the junction V is shortened by 2 bases and J by 2 bases; bases outside the gene matches: 2. The germline V gene provides CDR1 MGHRA and CDR2 YSYEKL. Lymph node samples were obtained from the axillary draining lymph nodes of breast cancer patients.

What the work shows at the level of the full study, not this receptor alone: The data were judged consistent with most tumor T cells deriving from the lymph node and then expanding within tumor tissue. The conclusion that tumor T cells originate in lymph nodes was presented as consistent with a hypothesis rather than as directly demonstrated. Tumor and nontumor tissue repertoires were found to be significantly more similar in luminal-like than in basal-like breast cancer. Tumor T-cell repertoires showed less diversity than lymph node repertoires and more diversity than nontumor tissue repertoires, and tumor T-cell repertoires showed preferential V and J gene usage.

This clonotype was observed at least ten times. Its antigen is not yet known. No clone much larger than this one lies a single base away; base qualities are absent. This clonotype originated in a female donor with breast cancer. Some clones in this sample may be carry-over from other donors' samples. The sample comprised axillary lymph node tissue. The chain is assembled from TRBV4-1 and TRBJ2-1; 8 bases in between match TRBD2. The CDR3 amino acid sequence is: CASSQPGLAYNEQFF. The bases read TGCGCCAGCAGCCAACCGGGACTAGCCTACAATGAGCAGTTCTTC.